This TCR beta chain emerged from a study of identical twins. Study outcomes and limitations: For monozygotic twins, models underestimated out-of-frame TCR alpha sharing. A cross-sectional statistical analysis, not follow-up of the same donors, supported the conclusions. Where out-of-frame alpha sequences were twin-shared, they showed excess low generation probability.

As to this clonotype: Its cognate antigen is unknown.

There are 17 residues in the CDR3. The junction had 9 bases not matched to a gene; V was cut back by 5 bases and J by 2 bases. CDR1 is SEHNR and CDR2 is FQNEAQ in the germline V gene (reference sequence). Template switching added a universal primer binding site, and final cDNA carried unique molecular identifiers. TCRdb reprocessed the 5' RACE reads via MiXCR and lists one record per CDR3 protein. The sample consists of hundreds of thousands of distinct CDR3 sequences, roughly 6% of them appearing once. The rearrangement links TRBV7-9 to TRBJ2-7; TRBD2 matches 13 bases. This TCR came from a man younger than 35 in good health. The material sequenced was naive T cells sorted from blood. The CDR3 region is CASSPGGLAGFAYEQYV. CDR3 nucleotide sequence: TGTGCCAGCAGCCCTGGGGGACTAGCGGGATTCGCCTACGAGCAGTACGTC.